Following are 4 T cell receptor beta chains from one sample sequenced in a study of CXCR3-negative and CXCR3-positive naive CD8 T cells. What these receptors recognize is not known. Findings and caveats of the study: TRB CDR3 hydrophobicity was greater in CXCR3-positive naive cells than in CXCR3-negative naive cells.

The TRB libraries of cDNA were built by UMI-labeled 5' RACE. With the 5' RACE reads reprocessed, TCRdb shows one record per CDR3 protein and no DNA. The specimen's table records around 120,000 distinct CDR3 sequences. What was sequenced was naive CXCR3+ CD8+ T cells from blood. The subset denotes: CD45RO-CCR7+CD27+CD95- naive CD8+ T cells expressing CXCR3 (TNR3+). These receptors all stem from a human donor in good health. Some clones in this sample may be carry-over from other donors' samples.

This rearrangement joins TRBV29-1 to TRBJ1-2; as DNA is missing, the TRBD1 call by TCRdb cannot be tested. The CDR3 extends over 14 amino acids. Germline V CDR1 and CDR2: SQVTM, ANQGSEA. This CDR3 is CSVEVWTGGSGYTF.

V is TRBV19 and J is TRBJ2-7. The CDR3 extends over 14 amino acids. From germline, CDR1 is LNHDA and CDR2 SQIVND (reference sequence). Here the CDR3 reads CASTPTWGTYEQYF.

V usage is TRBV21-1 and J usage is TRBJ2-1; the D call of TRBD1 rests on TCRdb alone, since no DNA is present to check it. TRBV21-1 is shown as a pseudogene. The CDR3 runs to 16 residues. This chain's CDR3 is CASSLRDLGDYNEQFF.

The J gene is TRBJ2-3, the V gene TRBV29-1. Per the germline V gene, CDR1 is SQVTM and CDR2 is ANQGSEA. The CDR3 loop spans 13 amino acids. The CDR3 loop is CSVEGTDTDTQYF.